This T cell receptor (beta chain) was identified in a study of T cell repertoires in ileal Crohn's disease. Findings of the study overall: Sorted CD8 T cells held more high-frequency clones than CD4.

V shed 4 bases and J 12 bases; nucleotides not matched to a gene: 6. This CDR3 spans 14 amino acids. Germline V gene data show CDR1 as SGHVS and CDR2 as FNYEAQ. Assay: immunoSEQ multiplex PCR; the TCRdb copy retains only in-frame clones and omits some. The table shows more than 15,000 clones, with 83% occurring only once. As concerns this clone: The antigen is undetermined.

The rearrangement joins TRBV7-6 to TRBJ1-6; 10 bases are a match to TRBD1. The TCR originated in an adult with Crohn's disease. The source material was ileal tissue. Here the CDR3 reads CASSSGQGVRPLHF. The CDR3 DNA is TGTGCCAGCAGCTCCGGACAGGGGGTCCGACCCCTCCACTTT.